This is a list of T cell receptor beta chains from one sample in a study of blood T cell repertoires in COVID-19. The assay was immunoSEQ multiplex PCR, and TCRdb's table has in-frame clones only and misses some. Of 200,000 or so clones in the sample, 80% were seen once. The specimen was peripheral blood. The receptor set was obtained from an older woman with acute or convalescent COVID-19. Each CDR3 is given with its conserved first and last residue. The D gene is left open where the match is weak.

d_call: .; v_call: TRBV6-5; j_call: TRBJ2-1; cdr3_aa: CASRMGGVGYNEQFF; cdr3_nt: TGTGCCAGCAGGATGGGCGGGGTGGGGTACAATGAGCAGTTCTTC
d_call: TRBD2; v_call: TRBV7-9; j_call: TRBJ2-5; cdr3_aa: CASSLALTSRETQYF; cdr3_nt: TGTGCCAGCAGCTTAGCTTTGACTAGCAGAGAGACCCAGTACTTC
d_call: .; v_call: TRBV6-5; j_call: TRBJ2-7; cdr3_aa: CASWERYEQYF; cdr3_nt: TGTGCCAGCTGGGAGAGGTACGAGCAGTACTTC
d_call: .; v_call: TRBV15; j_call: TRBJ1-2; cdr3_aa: CATSAANYGYTF; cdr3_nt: TGTGCCACGAGCGCAGCTAACTATGGCTACACCTTC
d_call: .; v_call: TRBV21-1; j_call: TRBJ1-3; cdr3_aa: CASSTGGGPHGPGNTIYF; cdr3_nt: TGTGCCAGCAGCACGGGGGGGGGACCGCATGGCCCTGGAAACACCATATATTTT
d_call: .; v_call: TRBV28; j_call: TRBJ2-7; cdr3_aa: CASSLREEQYF; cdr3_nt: TGTGCCAGCAGTTTAAGGGAGGAGCAGTACTTC
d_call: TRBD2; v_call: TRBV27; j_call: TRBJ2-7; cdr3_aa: CASSDRTSGRSYEQYF; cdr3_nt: TGTGCCAGCAGTGATCGGACTAGCGGTAGGTCCTACGAGCAGTACTTC
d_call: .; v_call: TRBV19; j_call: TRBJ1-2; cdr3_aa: CASSIEGIGGYTF; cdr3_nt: TGTGCCAGTAGTATCGAGGGAATAGGTGGCTACACCTTC
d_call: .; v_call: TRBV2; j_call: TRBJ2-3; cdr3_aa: CASSDARRYTDTQYF; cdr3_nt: TGTGCCAGCAGCGACGCTAGACGGTACACAGATACGCAGTATTTT
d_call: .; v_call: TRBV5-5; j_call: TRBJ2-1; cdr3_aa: CASSPGGIYNEQFF; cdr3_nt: TGTGCCAGCAGCCCCGGAGGGATCTACAATGAGCAGTTCTTC
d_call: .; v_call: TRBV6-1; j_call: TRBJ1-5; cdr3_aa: CASTLVGDQPQHF; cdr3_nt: TGTGCCAGCACCCTCGTCGGGGATCAGCCCCAGCATTTT
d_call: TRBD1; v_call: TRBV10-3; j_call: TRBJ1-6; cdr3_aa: CAIRMDRASPLHF; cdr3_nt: TGTGCCATCAGGATGGACAGGGCTTCACCCCTCCACTTT
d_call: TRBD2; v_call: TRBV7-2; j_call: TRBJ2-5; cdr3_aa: CASGGLAGGETQYF; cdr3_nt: TGTGCCAGTGGGGGACTAGCGGGAGGGGAGACCCAGTACTTC
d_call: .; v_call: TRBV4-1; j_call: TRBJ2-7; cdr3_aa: CASSQEFITGWDEQYF; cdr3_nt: TGCGCCAGCAGCCAAGAATTTATCACAGGGTGGGACGAGCAGTACTTC
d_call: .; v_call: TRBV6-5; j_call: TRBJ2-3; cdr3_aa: CASGRGTDTQYF; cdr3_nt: TGTGCCAGCGGGAGGGGGACAGATACGCAGTATTTT
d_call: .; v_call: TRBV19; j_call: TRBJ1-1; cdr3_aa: CASSMEGQTEAFF; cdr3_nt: TGTGCCAGTAGTATGGAGGGTCAGACTGAAGCTTTCTTT
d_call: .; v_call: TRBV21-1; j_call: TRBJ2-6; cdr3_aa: CASSKADRLPKLSGANVLTF; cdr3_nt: TGTGCCAGCAGCAAGGCCGACAGATTACCAAAACTCTCTGGGGCCAACGTCCTGACTTTC
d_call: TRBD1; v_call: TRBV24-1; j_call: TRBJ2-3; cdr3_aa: CATSEAGTGPDTQYF; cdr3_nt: TGTGCCACCAGTGAGGCAGGGACAGGGCCAGATACGCAGTATTTT
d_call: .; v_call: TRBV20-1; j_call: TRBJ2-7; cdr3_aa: CSASNSTDSYEQYF; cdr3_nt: TGCAGTGCTAGTAACAGCACGGACTCCTACGAGCAGTACTTC
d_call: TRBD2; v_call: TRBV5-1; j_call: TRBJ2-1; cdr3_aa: CASSLERLAGVDEQFF; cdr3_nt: TGCGCCAGCAGCTTGGAAAGACTAGCGGGAGTGGATGAGCAGTTCTTC
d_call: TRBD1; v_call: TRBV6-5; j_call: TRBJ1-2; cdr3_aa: CAMRQGADYGYTF; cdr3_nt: TGTGCCATGAGACAGGGGGCCGACTATGGCTACACCTTC
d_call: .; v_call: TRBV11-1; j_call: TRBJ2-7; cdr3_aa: CASSFQDSYEQYF; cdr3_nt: TGTGCCAGCAGCTTTCAAGATAGCTACGAGCAGTACTTC